These 13 T cell receptor beta chains were sequenced from one sample in a study of CXCR3-negative and CXCR3-positive naive CD8 T cells. Notes on the study in general: TRB CDR3s were more hydrophobic in CXCR3-positive than in CXCR3-negative naive cells.

The method, 5' RACE with UMI labels, was used to prepare the TRB cDNA libraries. TCRdb re-analyzed the 5' RACE reads; it lists each CDR3 protein once, without DNA. Its listing shows 150,000 or so distinct CDR3 sequences. These receptors have no identified antigens. Sample: naive CXCR3+ CD8+ T cells from blood. Subset defined: CD45RO-CCR7+CD27+CD95- naive CD8+ T cells expressing CXCR3 (TNR3+). All receptors come from a human donor in good health. Some clones in this sample may be carry-over from other donors' samples.

CDR3 in amino acids: CASSQGHVVGSDTQYF. This chain joins TRBV4-3 and TRBJ2-3; TCRdb returns TRBD2, unconfirmable since there is no DNA. Germline CDR1 is LGHNA and CDR2 is YSLEER. The CDR3 totals 16 residues.

The chain couples TRBV5-6 to TRBJ2-7. The germline V gene encodes CDR1 SGHDT and CDR2 YYEEEE. The CDR3 spans 14 residues. CDR3 in amino acids: CASSLGLAVYEQYF. The whole variable domain, remainder taken from reference TRBV5-6 and TRBJ2-7, is DAGVTQSPTHLIKTRGQQVTLRCSPKSGHDTVSWYQQALGQGPQFIFQYYEEEERQRGNFPDRFSGHQFPNYSSELNVNALLLGDSALYLCASSLGLAVYEQYFGPGTRLTVT.

This chain joins TRBV29-1 and TRBJ1-3; lacking DNA, the TRBD1 call made by TCRdb goes unchecked. Germline V gene lookup returns CDR1 SQVTM and CDR2 ANQGSEA. There are 13 residues in the CDR3. The CDR3 here is CRGFGTGGNTIYF. Complete variable domain (other parts from reference TRBV29-1 and TRBJ1-3): SAVISQKPSRDICQRGTSLTIQCQVDSQVTMMFWYRQQPGQSLTLIATANQGSEATYESGFVIDKFPISRPNLTFSTLTVSNMSPEDSSIYLCRGFGTGGNTIYFGEGSWLTVV.

This chain connects TRBV14 to TRBJ2-2; with no DNA, the TCRdb D assignment of TRBD2 cannot be verified. Germline CDR1 is SGHDN and CDR2 is FVKESK. CDR3 length: 17 residues. The CDR3 reads CASSQDQAGVGTGELFF.

The genes are TRBV28 and TRBJ2-2. The CDR3 consists of 14 residues. Germline V lookup: CDR1 MDHEN, CDR2 SYDVKM. The CDR3 is CASSHNSATGELFF.

The V and J genes are TRBV11-2 and TRBJ2-1; without DNA, the TCRdb call of TRBD2 cannot be checked. The germline V gene encodes CDR1 SGHAT and CDR2 FQNNGV. The CDR3 runs to 14 residues. CDR3: CASTEGGLYNEQFF.

The chain recombines TRBV27 with TRBJ2-2; the TRBD1 assignment by TCRdb is unverifiable without DNA. Germline assignment: CDR1 MNHEY and CDR2 SMNVEV (reference sequence). The CDR3 consists of 13 residues. Here the CDR3 reads CASSRQGFGELFF.

The chain joins TRBV9 to TRBJ2-7. Germline lookup yields CDR1 SGDLS and CDR2 YYNGEE. This CDR3 is built from 15 residues. The CDR3 region is CASSVEGSTSYEQYF.

V and J are TRBV3-1 and TRBJ2-5. The CDR3 totals 14 residues. Germline CDR1 LGHDT, CDR2 YNNKEL (reference sequence). CDR3 in amino acids: CASSHAHNQETQYF.

The rearrangement links TRBV15 to TRBJ2-5. CDR1 LNHNV and CDR2 YYDKDF come from the germline V gene (reference sequence). The CDR3 spans 14 residues. CDR3: CATSRDAVQETQYF.

V is TRBV5-1 and J is TRBJ2-1; TCRdb lists TRBD1, though no DNA is available to test this call. Germline CDR1 and CDR2: SGHRS and YFSETQ. This CDR3 contains 17 residues. CDR3 residues: CASSLVVTGLRGNEQFF.

The chain recombines TRBV7-9 with TRBJ1-2; the TCRdb D gene call, TRBD1, has no DNA to confirm it. CDR1 and CDR2 (germline): SEHNR, FQNEAQ (reference sequence). The CDR3 contains 18 residues. CDR3 amino acids: CASSLEYPGQERNYGYTF.

The chain links TRBV28 to TRBJ1-3; the D gene TCRdb calls, TRBD1, cannot be checked with no DNA. The CDR3 contains 15 residues. Germline V CDR1 and CDR2: MDHEN, SYDVKM. CDR3 loop: CASTPVTGFGNTIYF.